The 26 T cell receptor beta chains presented below share a single source sample, sequenced in a study of blood T cell repertoires in COVID-19. Sequencing was performed with immunoSEQ multiplex PCR; in TCRdb, only in-frame clones are kept and a portion is missing. The repertoire includes over 120,000 clones, nearly 90% of them detected once, and about 2% sits in the top ten. The sequenced sample was peripheral blood. The receptors were gathered from a man aged 65 to 79 with acute or convalescent COVID-19.

This clone was counted a few times. This sequence joins TRBV27 and TRBJ1-1; TRBD1 aligns across 8 bases. Germline-derived CDR1 and CDR2 are MNHEY and SMNVEV (reference sequence). V dropped 2 bases and J dropped 1; count of bases not matched to a gene: 6. This CDR3 comprises 16 residues. The CDR3 sequence: CASSLLTGTGNTEAFF. CDR3 nucleotide sequence: TGTGCCAGCAGTTTACTTACCGGGACAGGGAACACTGAAGCTTTCTTT.

Only one count was recorded for this clone. The chain couples TRBV3-1 (or the pseudogene TRBV3-2) to TRBJ1-3; no firm D call. Germline V CDR1 and CDR2: LGHDT, YNNKEL (reference sequence). With 6 bases removed from V and 4 bases from J, the gap between germline ends came to 16 bases. This CDR3 contains 15 residues. CDR3 sequence (DNA): TGTGCCAGCAGTCCCGACCAGGTCCCCGGAAACACCATATATTTT. It translates to CASSPDQVPGNTIYF.

This chain joins TRBV4-1 and TRBJ1-2; 7 bases agree with TRBD1. CDR3 length: 15 amino acids. V lost 4 bases and J lost 6; bases outside the gene matches: 11. The germline V gene encodes CDR1 MGHRA and CDR2 YSYEKL. CDR3 region: CASSLRDRASHGYTF. For the CDR3, the DNA is TGCGCCAGCAGCCTAAGGGACAGAGCTAGTCATGGCTACACCTTC.

The chain is built from TRBV10-3 and TRBJ1-3; the D is unclear. The germline gives CDR1 ENHRY, CDR2 SYGVKD. Trimming pared 8 bases from V and 7 bases from J, leaving 12 bases between. The CDR3 spans 12 residues. This CDR3 reads CAIGEPGNTIYF. The CDR3 DNA reads as TGTGCCATCGGGGAGCCCGGCAACACCATATATTTT.

The genes are TRBV2 and TRBJ2-1; 9 bases are a match to TRBD1. The CDR3 covers 16 residues. Germline V gene data show CDR1 as SNHLY and CDR2 as FYNNEI. The junction had 2 bases not matched to a gene; V was cut back by 0 bases and J by 2 bases. The CDR3 sequence: CASSEAGTGTYNEQFF. The CDR3 DNA is TGTGCCAGCAGTGAAGCCGGGACAGGGACCTACAATGAGCAGTTCTTC.

The rearrangement links TRBV6-6 to TRBJ1-5, with 8 bases identical to TRBD1. V trimming: 5 bases; J trimming: 2 bases; junction bases outside the gene matches: 5. Germline lookup yields CDR1 MNHNY and CDR2 SVGAGI (reference sequence). This CDR3 region has 15 residues. The CDR3 DNA reads as TGTGCCAGCAGTCCACCGGGACAGGGCAATCAGCCCCAGCATTTT. This gives the protein CASSPPGQGNQPQHF.

The V and J genes are TRBV7-8 and TRBJ1-5; 7 nucleotides match TRBD1. J gave up 4 bases and V 5 bases, and 14 bases lay outside the gene matches. The CDR3 totals 17 residues. The V gene's germline CDR1 is SGHVS and CDR2 FQNEAQ. The CDR3 nucleotides are TGTGCCAGCAGCCTACTTCGAGATGACAGGGTAAATCAGCCCCAGCATTTT. It yields the protein CASSLLRDDRVNQPQHF.

The chain employs TRBV5-1 and TRBJ2-1; 10 positions agree with TRBD1. This CDR3 spans 15 amino acids. From germline, CDR1 is SGHRS and CDR2 YFSETQ. V gave up 1 base and J gave up 8 bases; unmatched junction bases: 6. The CDR3 DNA reads TGCGCCAGCAGCTTGAAGACAGGGGGCAGGGATGAGCAGTTCTTC. It encodes CASSLKTGGRDEQFF.

This clone has only one observation. The rearrangement uses TRBV7-8 and TRBJ2-3; D is possibly TRBD2 (5 bases). CDR3 length equals 16 residues. V dropped 2 bases and J dropped 3 bases, with 15 bases sitting between them. Germline V CDR1 and CDR2: SGHVS, FQNEAQ. For the CDR3, the DNA is TGTGCCAGCAGCTTATGGGAGCCAGTATCTACAGATACGCAGTATTTT. It specifies CASSLWEPVSTDTQYF. Full variable domain (rest looked up from reference TRBV7-8 and TRBJ2-3): GAGVSQSPRYKVAKRGQDVALRCDPISGHVSLFWYQQALGQGPEFLTYFQNEAQLDKSGLPSDRFFAERPEGSVSTLKIQRTQQEDSAVYLCASSLWEPVSTDTQYFGPGTRLTVL.

This chain uses TRBV28 with TRBJ1-3, with 8 positions matching TRBD1. Germline lookup yields CDR1 MDHEN and CDR2 SYDVKM. The CDR3 length is 17 residues. Trimming at V came to 1 base and at J to 4 bases, leaving 9 bases not matched to a gene. CDR3 sequence reads: CASSLFAQGASGNTIYF. The CDR3 DNA sequence: TGTGCCAGCAGTTTATTCGCGCAGGGGGCGTCGGGAAACACCATATATTTT.

This rearrangement joins TRBV5-8 to TRBJ2-5; perhaps TRBD1 as D (6 bases). V lost 0 bases, J lost 2 bases, and 11 bases lay in between. This CDR3 has 15 amino acids. Germline V gene sequence: CDR1 SGHTS, CDR2 YDEGEE. CDR3 bases: TGTGCCAGCAGCTTGGAAGGGGACACACAAGAGACCCAGTACTTC. Amino acid sequence: CASSLEGDTQETQYF.

This chain links TRBV9 with TRBJ2-1, with 7 nucleotides matching TRBD2. Trimming removed 0 bases from V and 2 bases from J; junction bases left unmatched: 2. Germline CDR1 reads SGDLS; CDR2 reads YYNGEE. This CDR3 is built from 15 residues. CDR3 in amino acids: CASSVVGGTYNEQFF. CDR3 DNA sequence: TGTGCCAGCAGCGTAGTGGGGGGGACCTACAATGAGCAGTTCTTC.

The rearrangement links TRBV28 to TRBJ1-5; D might be TRBD1 (5 bases). The germline CDR1 and CDR2 sequences are MDHEN and SYDVKM. The V gene lost 6 bases and the J gene lost 0 bases, with 12 bases spanning the gap. This CDR3 is built from 15 residues. CDR3 region: CASSLGHFSNQPQHF. CDR3 nucleotide sequence: TGTGCCAGCAGCTTAGGACACTTTAGCAATCAGCCCCAGCATTTT.

V usage is TRBV4-1 and J usage is TRBJ1-2, with D perhaps TRBD1 (6 bases). Germline CDR1 MGHRA, CDR2 YSYEKL. This CDR3 comprises 15 residues. The ends were cut back, 4 bases at V and 8 bases at J, with 20 bases in the middle. DNA of the CDR3: TGCGCCAGCAGCCTAGGGGACAAAAAGGCGGAAGGCTACACCTTC. Its protein is CASSLGDKKAEGYTF.

CDR3 bases: TGTGCCAGCAGCACTATTAGACAGACCTCCATTGATGAGCAGTACTTC. It encodes CASSTIRQTSIDEQYF. This chain connects TRBV5-4 to TRBJ2-7; D is perhaps TRBD1 (5 bases). Germline CDR1 SGHNT, CDR2 YYREEE (reference sequence). The ends were cut back, 4 bases at V and 7 bases at J, with 24 bases in the middle. The CDR3 runs to 16 residues.

This clone was seen only once. The chain is built from TRBV6-5 and TRBJ2-3, with TRBD2 matching over 7 bases. Germline loops: CDR1 MNHEY, CDR2 SVGAGI. V lost 5 bases to trimming and J lost 2 bases; unmatched junction nucleotides: 4. CDR3 size: 14 residues. The chain's CDR3 is CASSNSGYTDTQYF. In DNA form, the CDR3 reads TGTGCCAGCAGTAATAGCGGGTACACAGATACGCAGTATTTT.

Comments on this clone: The sample contains more than one DNA sequence encoding this CDR3. The chain couples TRBV7-8 to TRBJ2-7; the match to TRBD1 covers 10 bases. From germline, CDR1 is SGHVS and CDR2 FQNEAQ. The junction had 5 bases not matched to a gene; V was cut back by 5 bases and J by 4 bases. This CDR3 is built from 14 residues. CDR3 sequence reads: CASSIDRGLYEQYF. The DNA of the CDR3 is TGTGCCAGCAGCATCGACAGGGGGCTGTACGAGCAGTACTTC.

This chain links TRBV27 with TRBJ2-7; 9 nucleotides agree with TRBD1. The CDR3 is 14 amino acids. The germline gives CDR1 MNHEY, CDR2 SMNVEV (reference sequence). V was pared by 7 bases and J by 5 bases, with 9 bases of the junction left unmatched. The CDR3 DNA follows: TGTGCCAGCACTTTGGACAGGGGATCGGACGAGCAGTACTTC. Translating gives CASTLDRGSDEQYF.

The chain links TRBV5-1 to TRBJ2-5, with a weak D call TRBD2 (6 bases). Germline V gene data show CDR1 as SGHRS and CDR2 as YFSETQ. The CDR3 totals 13 residues. V was shortened by 4 bases and J by 3 bases, with 10 bases between the two germline ends. CDR3 DNA sequence: TGCGCCAGCAGCCCGGGACTGGAAGAGACCCAGTACTTC. Translating it yields CASSPGLEETQYF.

The chain is built from TRBV7-2 and TRBJ2-7; possible D gene TRBD2, 5 bases. V lost 4 bases and J lost 3, with 19 bases in between. The CDR3 consists of 16 residues. Germline V CDR1 and CDR2: SGHTA, FQGNSA. This CDR3 is CASSSPPGRSSYEQYF. CDR3 DNA sequence: TGTGCCAGCAGCTCACCACCGGGGAGATCTAGCTACGAGCAGTACTTC.

The chain is built from TRBV15 and TRBJ2-3, with D uncertain. Looked up from germline, CDR1 is LNHNV and CDR2 is YYDKDF (reference sequence). This CDR3 has 15 amino acids. Trimming cost V 0 bases and J 4 bases, with 11 bases left between them. The DNA for the CDR3 is TGTGCCACCAGCAGAGAATTAACTTTCCCAGATACGCAGTATTTT. It encodes CATSRELTFPDTQYF.

J is TRBJ1-4 and V is TRBV6-6, with 9 bases matching TRBD1. The V and J ends lost 6 bases and 8 bases, in that order; junction bases with no gene match: 7. In germline, CDR1 is MNHNY, CDR2 SVGAGI (reference sequence). The CDR3 length is 14 residues. This chain's CDR3 is CASRKGTGREKLFF. The CDR3 coding sequence is TGTGCCAGCAGAAAGGGGACAGGGAGAGAAAAACTGTTTTTT.

The J gene is TRBJ1-2, the V gene TRBV20-1; D ambiguous. Trimming stripped 5 bases from V and 8 bases from J, with 12 bases between. CDR3 length equals 11 residues. Germline CDR1 is DFQATT and CDR2 is SNEGSKA (reference sequence). CDR3 DNA: TGCAGTGCTCCCCTCAGGCTCGGCTACACCTTC. Translation: CSAPLRLGYTF.

V gene TRBV4-1 combines with J gene TRBJ1-4, with D unresolved. Trimming pared 3 bases from V and 0 bases from J, leaving 17 bases between. The CDR3 has 18 amino acids. Germline V CDR1 and CDR2: MGHRA, YSYEKL. The CDR3 is CASSHRTLGGSTNEKLFF. The CDR3 bases are TGCGCCAGCAGCCACCGAACTCTTGGCGGCTCAACTAATGAAAAACTGTTTTTT.

The chain couples TRBV28 to TRBJ1-4; TRBD1 matches at 7 bases. CDR3 size: 13 residues. Germline CDR1 and CDR2: MDHEN and SYDVKM. Trimming cost V 1 base and J 10 bases; bases outside gene matches: 3. In DNA, the CDR3 is TGTGCCAGCAGTTTATCGTACAGGGGAAAACTGTTTTTT. Translation gives CASSLSYRGKLFF.

This clone is labeled as medium-sized. The J gene is TRBJ2-7, the V gene TRBV6-2 or TRBV6-3; 10 bases line up with TRBD1. J lost 3 bases, V lost 2 bases, and 4 bases had no gene match. CDR1 and CDR2 (germline): MNHEY, SVGEGT. The CDR3 covers 15 residues. The DNA of the CDR3 is TGTGCCAGCAGTTACGGGACAGGGGAAGGCTACGAGCAGTACTTC. Protein product: CASSYGTGEGYEQYF.